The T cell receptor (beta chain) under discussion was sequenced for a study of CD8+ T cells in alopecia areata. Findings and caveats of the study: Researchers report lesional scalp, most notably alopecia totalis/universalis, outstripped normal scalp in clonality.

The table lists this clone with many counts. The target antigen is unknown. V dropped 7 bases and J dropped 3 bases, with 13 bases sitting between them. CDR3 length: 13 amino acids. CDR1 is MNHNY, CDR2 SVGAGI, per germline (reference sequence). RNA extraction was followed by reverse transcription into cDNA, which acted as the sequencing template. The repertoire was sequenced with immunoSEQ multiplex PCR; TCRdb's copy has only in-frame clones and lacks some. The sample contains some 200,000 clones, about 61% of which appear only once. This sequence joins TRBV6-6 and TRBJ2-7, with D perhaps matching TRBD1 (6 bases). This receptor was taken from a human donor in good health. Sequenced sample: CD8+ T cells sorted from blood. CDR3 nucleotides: TGTGCCAGCATAGGACAGACCTTCTACGAGCAGTACTTC. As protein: CASIGQTFYEQYF.